Given below is one TCR beta chain in context. The antigen remains undetermined. Deletions cut 1 base from V and 2 bases from J, with 11 bases between. CDR3 length: 15 residues. Germline-derived CDR1 and CDR2 are SGHRS and YFSETQ. This record comes from a study of blood T cells in healthy people across ages. Findings of the study overall: A roughly linear fall in TCR beta diversity per million T cells was seen with increasing age.

Donor samples were obtained from healthy Caucasian individuals from Russia, aged about 6 to 100. Together with a sample-barcoded 5' primer, a J-beta primer mix was included in a second PCR lasting about 7 to 11 cycles. Each sample yielded at least 2.5 million CDR3-containing paired-end reads. TCRdb fed the 5' RACE reads into MiXCR, producing one record per CDR3 protein. The table includes roughly 1.9 million distinct CDR3 sequences, about two fifths detected once. The sequence was collected from a human donor in good health. Source material: blood. This chain joins TRBV5-1 and TRBJ2-3; no clear D. The CDR3 region has the DNA TGCGCCAGCAGCTTGTTGACTCCAAACACAGATACGCAGTATTTT. This translates into CASSLLTPNTDTQYF.